The 24 T cell receptor beta chains below all came from one sample that was sequenced in a study of T cell responses to AZD1222 COVID-19 vaccine. Only in-frame clones appear in the TCRdb table, and some are missing; sequencing was by immunoSEQ multiplex PCR. The data contain roughly 100,000 clones, 91% of them singletons. Sequenced material: peripheral blood, taken on day 0 of AZD1222 vaccination. These receptors all stem from an adult in good health.

V usage is TRBV27 and J usage is TRBJ1-5; a possible D gene is TRBD1 (5 bases). This CDR3 contains 12 residues. Germline loops: CDR1 MNHEY, CDR2 SMNVEV (reference sequence). Trimming removed 1 base from V and 11 bases from J, with 9 bases in between. CDR3 sequence reads: CASSLWGGTQHF. The CDR3, as DNA: TGTGCCAGCAGTTTATGGGGGGGTACCCAGCATTTT.

The rearrangement uses TRBV10-3 and TRBJ2-7; D may match TRBD1 or TRBD2 (6 bases each). This CDR3 region has 15 residues. Trimming cost V 3 bases and J 6 bases, with 18 bases left between them. The germline V gene encodes CDR1 ENHRY and CDR2 SYGVKD. The CDR3 spells CAISDGRGGGTEQYF. The CDR3, as DNA: TGTGCCATCAGTGATGGGCGTGGAGGGGGTACCGAGCAGTACTTC.

The V and J genes are TRBV7-9 and TRBJ1-1; possible D gene TRBD1, 5 bases. Trimming removed 5 bases from V and 3 bases from J, with 13 bases in between. From germline, CDR1 is SEHNR and CDR2 FQNEAQ (reference sequence). CDR3 length: 14 amino acids. As DNA, the CDR3 is TGTGCCAGCAGCCCCGGGAGGGGTTACACTGAAGCTTTCTTT. It yields the protein CASSPGRGYTEAFF.

This clone appeared once. This chain joins TRBV5-4 and TRBJ2-1, with 13 bases that match TRBD2. J was trimmed by 5 bases and V by 3 bases; bases with no gene match: 2. CDR1 and CDR2 (germline): SGHNT, YYREEE (reference sequence). The CDR3 has 15 amino acids. The CDR3 DNA reads as TGTGCCAGCAGCTCGGGACTAGCGGGAAACAATGAGCAGTTCTTC. This gives the protein CASSSGLAGNNEQFF.

This chain uses TRBV7-2 with TRBJ2-3, with D tentatively TRBD1 or TRBD2 (5 bases each). Trimming took off 5 bases at V and 1 base at J, with 13 bases between the two ends. This CDR3 is built from 15 residues. Germline CDR1 SGHTA, CDR2 FQGNSA. The CDR3 DNA reads TGTGCCAGCAGCCCCGGGACGCTGGGCACAGATACGCAGTATTTT. Translated: CASSPGTLGTDTQYF.

This chain links TRBV27 with TRBJ1-1, with D perhaps TRBD1 (5 bases). The germline gives CDR1 MNHEY, CDR2 SMNVEV (reference sequence). CDR3 length equals 11 residues. V was shortened by 5 bases and J by 6 bases, with 7 bases between the two germline ends. CDR3 nucleotides: TGTGCCAGCAGTCAGGGCCCTGAAGCTTTCTTT. This codes for CASSQGPEAFF.

The rearrangement links TRBV6-1 to TRBJ2-5, with 10 nucleotides matching TRBD2. V dropped 1 base and J dropped 6; count of bases not matched to a gene: 8. Per the germline V gene, CDR1 is MNHNS and CDR2 is SASEGT. This CDR3 has 16 residues. The CDR3 spells CASSEGWASGRKTQYF. CDR3 coding DNA: TGTGCCAGCAGTGAAGGGTGGGCTAGCGGGAGAAAGACCCAGTACTTC.

The chain carries TRBV27 and TRBJ1-5; D is perhaps TRBD1 (6 bases). CDR3 size: 15 residues. The V gene lost 2 bases and the J gene lost 2 bases, with 10 bases spanning the gap. Germline CDR1 and CDR2: MNHEY and SMNVEV (reference sequence). The CDR3 sequence is CASSLTRTGNQPQHF. The DNA for the CDR3 is TGTGCCAGCAGTTTAACCCGGACAGGCAATCAGCCCCAGCATTTT.

This clone appeared a single time. The V gene is TRBV11-2, the J gene TRBJ1-3; 7 bases agree with TRBD1. The germline V gene encodes CDR1 SGHAT and CDR2 FQNNGV. This CDR3 contains 16 residues. V lost 5 bases and J lost 2; bases outside the gene matches: 9. CDR3 bases: TGTGCCAGCAGCCCCCAGACCGGGACAGCTGGAAACACCATATATTTT. This sequence encodes CASSPQTGTAGNTIYF.

The rearrangement uses TRBV7-2 and TRBJ2-7; D is perhaps TRBD1 (5 bases). Looked up from germline, CDR1 is SGHTA and CDR2 is FQGNSA. This CDR3 has 14 residues. V lost 1 base, J lost 2 bases, and 9 bases lay in between. The CDR3 nucleotides read TGTGCCAGCAGCTTAGTGGACACCACCTACGAGCAGTACTTC. Translation gives CASSLVDTTYEQYF. The entire variable domain, with the rest obtained from reference TRBV7-2 and TRBJ2-7, is as follows: GAGVSQSPSNKVTEKGKDVELRCDPISGHTALYWYRQSLGQGLEFLIYFQGNSAPDKSGLPSDRFSAERTGGSVSTLTIQRTQQEDSAVYLCASSLVDTTYEQYFGPGTRLTVT.

For this clone: This CDR3 is also generated by other DNA sequences in the sample. The gene calls are TRBV18 and TRBJ2-3; no firm D call. From germline, CDR1 is KGHSH and CDR2 LQKENI. The CDR3 consists of 11 residues. V shed 2 bases and J shed 6 bases, with 3 bases lying between them. The CDR3 reads CASSPRDTQYF. The CDR3 DNA sequence: TGTGCCAGCTCACCAAGGGATACGCAGTATTTT.

This clone was counted once. CDR3 in amino acids: CASSLLIGGQPQHF. The CDR3 DNA is TGTGCCAGCAGTTTATTGATTGGGGGTCAGCCCCAGCATTTT. The chain joins TRBV28 to TRBJ1-5; perhaps TRBD1 as D (5 bases). The CDR3 runs to 14 residues. Germline CDR1 and CDR2: MDHEN and SYDVKM. The germline V and J ends were trimmed by 1 base and 6 bases, with 10 bases remaining between them. The whole variable domain, filled in from reference TRBV28 and TRBJ1-5, reads DVKVTQSSRYLVKRTGEKVFLECVQDMDHENMFWYRQDPGLGLRLIYFSYDVKMKEKGDIPEGYSVSREKKERFSLILESASTNQTSMYLCASSLLIGGQPQHFGDGTRLSIL.

The chain has TRBV19 and TRBJ2-7; 13 bases align to TRBD2. There are 15 residues in the CDR3. The germline V gene has CDR1 LNHDA and CDR2 SQIVND (reference sequence). Germline trimming cut 3 bases from V and 4 bases from J; bases unmatched to any gene: 3. The CDR3 DNA follows: TGTGCCAGTAGTATGACTAGCGGGAGGATTTACGAGCAGTACTTC. This encodes CASSMTSGRIYEQYF. The full variable domain, in which reference TRBV19 and TRBJ2-7 provide the parts outside the CDR3, is DGGITQSPKYLFRKEGQNVTLSCEQNLNHDAMYWYRQDPGQGLRLIYYSQIVNDFQKGDIAEGYSVSREKKESFPLTVTSAQKNPTAFYLCASSMTSGRIYEQYFGPGTRLTVT.

The V and J genes are TRBV25-1 and TRBJ2-7; TRBD2 matches 7 bases. With V trimmed by 9 bases and J by 0 bases, 8 bases remained unmatched. This CDR3 has 14 residues. CDR1 and CDR2 from the germline V gene are MGHDK and SYGVNS. The CDR3: CASREGDYSYEQYF. Here the CDR3 DNA reads TGTGCCAGTAGGGAGGGAGACTACTCCTACGAGCAGTACTTC.

The chain recombines TRBV18 with TRBJ2-1; 8 nucleotides match TRBD1. Trimming cost V 3 bases and J 8 bases; bases outside gene matches: 12. The germline gives CDR1 KGHSH, CDR2 LQKENI. The CDR3 covers 16 residues. Here the CDR3 DNA reads TGTGCCAGCTCACCCGGAGCCGGGACAGGTCGGGATGAGCAGTTCTTC. This translates into CASSPGAGTGRDEQFF.

The chain uses TRBV5-5 and TRBJ2-4, with 12 positions matching TRBD1. The CDR3 runs to 18 residues. Trimming removed 0 bases from V and 2 bases from J; junction bases left unmatched: 6. CDR1 and CDR2 (germline): SGHKS, YYEKEE (reference sequence). The CDR3 protein is CASSLDPGTGGTKNIQYF. DNA of the CDR3: TGTGCCAGCAGCTTGGACCCCGGGACAGGGGGCACCAAAAACATTCAGTACTTC.

This clone was detected a few times. The chain is built from TRBV29-1 and TRBJ2-7; TRBD1 aligns across 9 bases. The length of the CDR3 is 12 residues. Germline V lookup: CDR1 SQVTM, CDR2 ANQGSEA. The V segment lost 7 bases and the J segment 1 base; nucleotides outside the gene matches: 2. CDR3 region: CSAGTGSYEQYF. The CDR3 nucleotides are TGCAGCGCCGGGACAGGGTCCTACGAGCAGTACTTC.

There are a few counts of this clone. The chain recombines TRBV28 with TRBJ2-7; D is unclear. Trimming took off 4 bases at V and 7 bases at J, with 8 bases between the two ends. CDR1 is MDHEN and CDR2 is SYDVKM in the germline V gene. The CDR3 is 11 amino acids. CDR3 nucleotide sequence: TGTGCCAGCAGTTCAAGGAGAGAGCAGTACTTC. Amino acids: CASSSRREQYF.

The V call is TRBV19, the J call TRBJ2-7; 7 bases line up with TRBD2. The V and J ends lost 3 bases and 7 bases, in that order; junction bases with no gene match: 15. Germline assignment: CDR1 LNHDA and CDR2 SQIVND (reference sequence). The CDR3 length is 16 residues. The CDR3 sequence: CASSILPGGSTGEQYF. CDR3 in DNA: TGTGCCAGTAGTATCCTTCCGGGGGGTAGCACGGGGGAGCAGTACTTC.

This clone was recorded once. The J gene is TRBJ2-1, the V gene TRBV7-2; 9 positions match TRBD2. Germline trimming cut 5 bases from V and 5 bases from J; bases unmatched to any gene: 7. This CDR3 has 15 amino acids. Per germline, CDR1 SGHTA and CDR2 FQGNSA. The DNA of the CDR3 is TGTGCCAGCAGCCAGCCGGGACTAGCCCACAATGAGCAGTTCTTC. This encodes CASSQPGLAHNEQFF.

In this sample, this clone turned up once. V usage is TRBV7-2 and J usage is TRBJ2-5; TRBD2 might be the D (6 bases). The CDR3 contains 17 residues. Germline V gives CDR1 SGHTA, CDR2 FQGNSA. V lost 1 base and J 4 bases, leaving 19 bases between the germline ends. CDR3 sequence reads: CASSLDYPGVGGETQYF. The CDR3 coding sequence is TGTGCCAGCAGCTTAGATTACCCGGGAGTGGGTGGAGAGACCCAGTACTTC.

In its sample, this clone was seen once. In nucleotides, the CDR3 is TGTGCCAGCAGTGGCGTCAGGCAGACCCAGTACTTC. Translated: CASSGVRQTQYF. This chain uses TRBV28 with TRBJ2-5; D gene ambiguous. Germline-derived CDR1 and CDR2 are MDHEN and SYDVKM. V lost 5 bases to trimming and J lost 6 bases, with 10 bases between them. This CDR3 is 12 amino acids long.

This clone was recorded once. The chain couples TRBV6-5 to TRBJ2-3, with 8 bases identical to TRBD2. J lost 2 bases, V lost 1 base, and 5 bases had no gene match. Germline V gene data show CDR1 as MNHEY and CDR2 as SVGAGI. This CDR3 comprises 16 residues. The CDR3 is CASSYYSGSSTDTQYF. The CDR3 DNA follows: TGTGCCAGCAGTTACTACAGCGGGAGCTCCACAGATACGCAGTATTTT.

The chain carries TRBV19 and TRBJ2-7; D remains unclear. V dropped 8 bases and J dropped 4 bases, with 12 bases sitting between them. This CDR3 contains 12 residues. From germline, CDR1 is LNHDA and CDR2 SQIVND (reference sequence). The CDR3 loop reads CASSTTDYEQYF. Here the CDR3 DNA reads TGTGCCAGTTCTACAACAGATTACGAGCAGTACTTC.